A selection of T cell receptor beta chains follows, all from one sample in a study of long-term antiretroviral therapy in people with HIV. Data came from immunoSEQ multiplex PCR; TCRdb stores just in-frame clones and leaves some out. The table has 15,000 to 20,000 clones, 80% seen once. The starting material was unsorted PBMCs, obtained 2.9 years after starting antiretroviral therapy. The receptors shown here come from a woman under 40 with HIV. The CDR3 runs from the conserved cysteine through the conserved F or W. A D gene is named only where the DNA matches it firmly. Clone size, where shown, is once, few, many, or a class for clones that have expanded.

clone_size	v_call	j_call	d_call	cdr3_nt	cdr3_aa
NA	TRBV7-2	TRBJ1-5	NA	TGTGCCAGCAGCTTATATGCGACTAGGGTCGATCAGCCCCAGCATTTT	CASSLYATRVDQPQHF
NA	TRBV6-5	TRBJ1-1	NA	TGTGCCAGCAGGTACGACGGGAATTTGAGGGCTGAAGCTTTCTTT	CASRYDGNLRAEAFF
NA	TRBV11-2	TRBJ1-1	NA	TGTGCCAGCAGCTTCATGACAGGGAACACTGAAGCTTTCTTT	CASSFMTGNTEAFF
NA	TRBV5-1	TRBJ2-1	NA	TGCGCCAGCAGCTGGGGGGGGCCTCTCTCGCATGAGCAGTTCTTC	CASSWGGPLSHEQFF
NA	TRBV10-3	TRBJ2-7	NA	TGTGCCATCAGTGACAGTTTGTCCCTGGCCAAACACGAGCAGTACTTC	CAISDSLSLAKHEQYF
NA	TRBV6-6	TRBJ2-7	NA	TGTGCCAGCAGCCGCGGCCTTCGAACCGACGAGCAGTACTTC	CASSRGLRTDEQYF
NA	TRBV19	TRBJ2-1	NA	TGTGCCAGTAGTACCACCCCACGGTCCAATTACAATGAGCAGTTCTTC	CASSTTPRSNYNEQFF
NA	TRBV4-1	TRBJ2-1	NA	TGCGCCAGCAGCCTGGAAAGGGGCTCCTACAATGAGCAGTTCTTC	CASSLERGSYNEQFF
NA	TRBV18	TRBJ1-1	TRBD1	TGTGCCAGCTCCCAGGGGGTGATGTCTGAAGCTTTCTTT	CASSQGVMSEAFF
NA	TRBV11-2	TRBJ2-7	NA	TGTGCCAGCAGCTTAGAAGGGTACGAGCAGTACTTC	CASSLEGYEQYF
few	TRBV19	TRBJ1-1	NA	TGTGCCAGTAAGGTGGGCAGGAACACTGAAGCTTTCTTT	CASKVGRNTEAFF
once	TRBV11-2	TRBJ1-2	NA	TGTGCCAGCAGCTTAGGGGTCGGGTCTGGCTACACCTTC	CASSLGVGSGYTF
NA	TRBV18	TRBJ1-6	TRBD1	TGTGCCAGCTCTCCGACAGGGGGCGGATCTAATTCACCCCTCCACTTT	CASSPTGGGSNSPLHF
NA	TRBV25-1	TRBJ2-5	NA	TGTGCCAGCAGTGAGGTTGGCAGACAAGAGACCCAGTACTTC	CASSEVGRQETQYF
NA	TRBV5-5	TRBJ2-5	NA	TGTGCCAGCAGCCCCGACAGGTGGGCGGAGACCCAGTACTTC	CASSPDRWAETQYF
NA	TRBV2	TRBJ1-4	NA	TGTGCCAGCAGTGAGGTGGGAGCTGAAAAACTGTTTTTT	CASSEVGAEKLFF
NA	TRBV5-1	TRBJ2-1	NA	TGCGCCAGCAGCTTGGATGGGTTCTTCAGTTACAATGAGCAGTTCTTC	CASSLDGFFSYNEQFF
NA	TRBV9	TRBJ2-1	NA	TGTGCCAGCAGCCATGCCGGCGGCTACAATGAGCAGTTCTTC	CASSHAGGYNEQFF
NA	TRBV20-1	TRBJ1-4	NA	TGCAGTGCTCCCTCGGGGGATATCCTGTTTTTT	CSAPSGDILFF
NA	TRBV6-5	TRBJ1-2	NA	TGTGCCAGCAGTTACTCGAGAGGAGTAAGACTTGGCTACACCTTC	CASSYSRGVRLGYTF
NA	TRBV10-1	TRBJ1-2	NA	TGCGCCAGCAGTGAGTCGCGGGGGGGATCCTATGGCTACACCTTC	CASSESRGGSYGYTF
NA	TRBV7-9	TRBJ2-1	NA	TGTGCCAGCAGCTTTCGGGATTTGGAGTTCTTC	CASSFRDLEFF
NA	TRBV5-6	TRBJ2-5	NA	TGTGCCAGCAGCTCCAGGGGCTGGGGGGAGACCCAGTACTTC	CASSSRGWGETQYF
NA	TRBV19	TRBJ1-5	NA	TGTGCCAGTAGTACTTGGGGGGGCAATCAGCCCCAGCATTTT	CASSTWGGNQPQHF
NA	TRBV7-2	TRBJ1-3	NA	TGTGCCAGCAGCTTGGACTCTGGAAACACCATATATTTT	CASSLDSGNTIYF
NA	TRBV11-2	TRBJ1-1	NA	TGTGCCAGCAGCTTTGTTCGGTACGGGCAGTCGGGCACTGAAGCTTTCTTT	CASSFVRYGQSGTEAFF
NA	TRBV19	TRBJ1-4	NA	TGTGCCAGTAGTATAGGACAGAATAATGAAAAACTGTTTTTT	CASSIGQNNEKLFF
NA	TRBV19	TRBJ1-6	NA	TGTGCCAGTAGTCCGCGAACCCCTAGGGGTTCACCCCTCCACTTT	CASSPRTPRGSPLHF
once	TRBV5-6	TRBJ1-4	TRBD1	TGTGCCAGCAGCACAGGGGGGCCAAATGAAAAACTGTTTTTT	CASSTGGPNEKLFF
NA	TRBV30	TRBJ2-5	NA	TGTGCCTGGAGCGCATCGACTGGGGAGACCCAGTACTTC	CAWSASTGETQYF
once	TRBV4-1	TRBJ1-5	NA	TGCGCCAGCAGCCAAGTATACGGATTCAATCAGCCCCAGCATTTT	CASSQVYGFNQPQHF
NA	TRBV6-1	TRBJ2-7	NA	TGTGCCAGCAGTGGTTGGGCCGAGAACGAGCAGTACTTC	CASSGWAENEQYF
NA	TRBV30	TRBJ1-3	NA	TGTGCCTGGGCCGGTAATGCCTTCTCTGGAAACACCATATATTTT	CAWAGNAFSGNTIYF
NA	TRBV28	TRBJ1-4	NA	TGTGCCAGCAGTTTAGTGAGTGAAAAACTGTTTTTT	CASSLVSEKLFF
NA	TRBV6-5	TRBJ2-7	TRBD2	TGTGCCAGCAGCAGCGGGGGTTTATACGAGCAGTACTTC	CASSSGGLYEQYF
NA	TRBV5-1	TRBJ2-5	NA	TGCGCCAGCAGCTCACTAGTAAAGGAGACCCAGTACTTC	CASSSLVKETQYF
NA	TRBV19	TRBJ1-2	NA	TGTGCCAGTAGTATGGGCGCAGGGAGGTTTTCTGGCTACACCTTC	CASSMGAGRFSGYTF